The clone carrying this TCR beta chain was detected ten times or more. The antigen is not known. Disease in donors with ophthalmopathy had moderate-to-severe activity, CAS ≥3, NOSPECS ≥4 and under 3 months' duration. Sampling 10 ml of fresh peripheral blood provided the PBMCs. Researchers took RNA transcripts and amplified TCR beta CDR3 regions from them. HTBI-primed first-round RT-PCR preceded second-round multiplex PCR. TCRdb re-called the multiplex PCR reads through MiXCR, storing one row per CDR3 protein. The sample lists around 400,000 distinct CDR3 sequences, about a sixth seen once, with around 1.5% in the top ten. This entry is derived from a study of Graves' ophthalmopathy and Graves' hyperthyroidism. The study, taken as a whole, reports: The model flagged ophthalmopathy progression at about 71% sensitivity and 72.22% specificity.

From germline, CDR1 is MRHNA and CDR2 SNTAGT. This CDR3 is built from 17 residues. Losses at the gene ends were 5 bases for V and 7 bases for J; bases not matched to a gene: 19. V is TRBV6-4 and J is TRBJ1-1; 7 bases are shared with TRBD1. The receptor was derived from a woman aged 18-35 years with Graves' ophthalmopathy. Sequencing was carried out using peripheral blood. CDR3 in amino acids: CASSPYSGRGRLGEAFF. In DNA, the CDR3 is TGTGCCAGCAGTCCATACTCTGGGAGGGGGCGACTGGGTGAAGCTTTCTTT.